This TCR beta chain appears in the sequencing data of a study of control samples from healthy donors and cancer patients. The germline V gene encodes CDR1 MNHEY and CDR2 SVGEGT. This CDR3 contains 17 residues. With 4 bases clipped from V and 3 bases from J, the junction kept 12 bases outside the gene matches. Clones were sequenced by immunoSEQ multiplex PCR, and TCRdb holds only the in-frame ones, with some missing. This sample has about 98,000 clones, with 75% to 85% found just once. V and J are TRBV6-2 or TRBV6-3 and TRBJ2-5; 9 positions agree with TRBD2. The receptor comes from a woman in her 30s in good health. Sequencing was performed on blood. CDR3 protein: CASSSHEVAGAKETQYF. The CDR3 coding sequence is TGTGCCAGCAGTTCCCATGAGGTAGCGGGGGCCAAAGAGACCCAGTACTTC.